What follows is one T cell receptor beta chain and its context. The antigen remains undetermined. Generated by immunoSEQ multiplex PCR, the TCRdb table keeps only in-frame clones and is missing some. The sample records about 130,000 clones, roughly nine tenths being singletons. The CDR3 is made up of 17 amino acids. Germline V gene data show CDR1 as MDHEN and CDR2 as SYDVKM. The J segment lost 4 bases and the V segment lost 6 bases, leaving 15 bases of the junction unmatched. The data derive from a study of T cell responses to AZD1222 COVID-19 vaccine. Across the study: Analyses pooled second doses at about 4 or about 12 weeks. General study points: Clonal diversity was possibly underestimated, and the donors were mostly white British, with more females.

The V and J genes are TRBV28 and TRBJ1-2; TRBD1 aligns across 9 bases. Sequences were derived from peripheral blood, sampled on day 0 of AZD1222 vaccination. This clonotype was sampled from an adult in good health. The DNA for the CDR3 is TGTGCCAGCAGGGCCGGGGGACAGGGACTTTTAGGCTATGGCTACACCTTC. Protein product: CASRAGGQGLLGYGYTF.